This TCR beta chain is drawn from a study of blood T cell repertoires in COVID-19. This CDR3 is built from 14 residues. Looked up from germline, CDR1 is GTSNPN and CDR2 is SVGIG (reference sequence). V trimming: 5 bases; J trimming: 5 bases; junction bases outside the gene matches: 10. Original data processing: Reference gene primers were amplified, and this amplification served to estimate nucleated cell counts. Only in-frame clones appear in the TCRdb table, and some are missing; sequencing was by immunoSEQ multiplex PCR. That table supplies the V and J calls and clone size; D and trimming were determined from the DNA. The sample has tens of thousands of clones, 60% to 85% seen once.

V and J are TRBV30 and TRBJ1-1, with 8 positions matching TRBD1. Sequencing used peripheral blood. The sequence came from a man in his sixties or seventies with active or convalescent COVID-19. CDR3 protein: CAWVLQGERTEAFF. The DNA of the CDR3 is TGTGCCTGGGTTTTACAGGGGGAGCGGACTGAAGCTTTCTTT.